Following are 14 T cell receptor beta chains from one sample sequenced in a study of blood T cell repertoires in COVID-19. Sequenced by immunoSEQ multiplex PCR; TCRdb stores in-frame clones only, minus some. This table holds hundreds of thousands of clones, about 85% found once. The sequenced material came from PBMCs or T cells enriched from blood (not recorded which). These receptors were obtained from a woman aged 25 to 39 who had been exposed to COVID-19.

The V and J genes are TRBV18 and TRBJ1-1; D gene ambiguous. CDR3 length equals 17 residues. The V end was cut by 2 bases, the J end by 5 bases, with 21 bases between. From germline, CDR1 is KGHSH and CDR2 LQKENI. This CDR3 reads CASSPKATVPFGTEAFF. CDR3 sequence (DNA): TGTGCCAGCTCACCAAAGGCAACAGTCCCCTTCGGTACTGAAGCTTTCTTT. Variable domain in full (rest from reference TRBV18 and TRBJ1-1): NAGVMQNPRHLVRRRGQEARLRCSPMKGHSHVYWYRQLPEEGLKFMVYLQKENIIDESGMPKERFSAEFPKEGPSILRIQQVVRGDSAAYFCASSPKATVPFGTEAFFGQGTRLTVV.

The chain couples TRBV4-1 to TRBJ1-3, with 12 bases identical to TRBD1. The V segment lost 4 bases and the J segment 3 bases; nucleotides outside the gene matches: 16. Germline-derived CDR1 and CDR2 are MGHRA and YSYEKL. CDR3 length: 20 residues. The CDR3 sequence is CASSLRLGTGGVGGGNTIYF. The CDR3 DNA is TGCGCCAGCAGCCTTCGGCTCGGGACAGGGGGCGTTGGGGGTGGAAACACCATATATTTT.

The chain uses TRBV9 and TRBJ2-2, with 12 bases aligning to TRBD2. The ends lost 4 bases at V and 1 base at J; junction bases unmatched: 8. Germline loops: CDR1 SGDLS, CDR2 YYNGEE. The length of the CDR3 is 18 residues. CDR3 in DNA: TGTGCCAGCAGCCCTTCGACTAGCGGGAGTAAGAACACCGGGGAGCTGTTTTTT. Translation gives CASSPSTSGSKNTGELFF.

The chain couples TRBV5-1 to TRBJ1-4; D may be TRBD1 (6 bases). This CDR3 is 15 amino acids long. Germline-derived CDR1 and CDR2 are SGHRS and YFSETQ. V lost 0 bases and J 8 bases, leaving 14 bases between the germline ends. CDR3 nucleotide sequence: TGCGCCAGCAGCTTGGGTACAGGGCCGGTAGAAAAACTGTTTTTT. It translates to CASSLGTGPVEKLFF.

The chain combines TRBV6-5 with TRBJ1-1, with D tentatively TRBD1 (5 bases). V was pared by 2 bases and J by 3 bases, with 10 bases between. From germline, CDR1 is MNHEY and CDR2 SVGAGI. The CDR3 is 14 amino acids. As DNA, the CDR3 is TGTGCCAGCAGTTACAAAGGGGATGACACTGAAGCTTTCTTT. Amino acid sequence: CASSYKGDDTEAFF.

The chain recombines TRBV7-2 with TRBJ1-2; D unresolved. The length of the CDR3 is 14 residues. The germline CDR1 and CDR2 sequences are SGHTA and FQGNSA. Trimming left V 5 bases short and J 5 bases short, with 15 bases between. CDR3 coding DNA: TGTGCCAGCAGCCCGTATACAGAATCTTATGGCTACACCTTC. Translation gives CASSPYTESYGYTF.

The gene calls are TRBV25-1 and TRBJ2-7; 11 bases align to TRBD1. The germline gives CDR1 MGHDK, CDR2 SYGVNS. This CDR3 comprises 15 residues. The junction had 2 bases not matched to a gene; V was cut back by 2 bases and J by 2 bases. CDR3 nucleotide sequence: TGTGCCAGCAGTGAAGCGGGACAGGGGGCCTACGAGCAGTACTTC. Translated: CASSEAGQGAYEQYF.

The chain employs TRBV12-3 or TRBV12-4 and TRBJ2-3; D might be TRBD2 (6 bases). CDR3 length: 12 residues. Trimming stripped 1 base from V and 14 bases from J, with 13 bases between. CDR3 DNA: TGTGCCAGCAGTTTAGAGGGGCTGGGGGGGTATTTT. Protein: CASSLEGLGGYF.

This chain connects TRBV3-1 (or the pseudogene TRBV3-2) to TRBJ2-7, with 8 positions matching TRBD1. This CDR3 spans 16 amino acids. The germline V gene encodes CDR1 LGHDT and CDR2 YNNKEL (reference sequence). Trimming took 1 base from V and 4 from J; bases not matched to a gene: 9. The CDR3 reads CASSQGGRQGAYEQYF. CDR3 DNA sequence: TGTGCCAGCAGCCAAGGAGGGCGGCAGGGGGCGTACGAGCAGTACTTC.

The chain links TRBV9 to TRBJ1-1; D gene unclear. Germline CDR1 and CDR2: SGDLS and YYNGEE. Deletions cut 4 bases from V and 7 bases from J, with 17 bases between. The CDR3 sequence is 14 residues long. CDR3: CASSPWGDGFEAFF. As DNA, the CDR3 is TGTGCCAGCAGCCCATGGGGAGACGGATTTGAAGCTTTCTTT. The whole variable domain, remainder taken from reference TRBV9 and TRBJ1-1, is DSGVTQTPKHLITATGQRVTLRCSPRSGDLSVYWYQQSLDQGLQFLIQYYNGEERAKGNILERFSAQQFPDLHSELNLSSLELGDSALYFCASSPWGDGFEAFFGQGTRLTVV.

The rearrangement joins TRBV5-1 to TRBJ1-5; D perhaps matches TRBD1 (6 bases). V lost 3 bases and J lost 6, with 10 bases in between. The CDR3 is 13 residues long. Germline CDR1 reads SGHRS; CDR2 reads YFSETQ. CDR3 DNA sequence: TGCGCCAGCAGCTCAGGGGAGGGTCAGCCCCAGCATTTT. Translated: CASSSGEGQPQHF.

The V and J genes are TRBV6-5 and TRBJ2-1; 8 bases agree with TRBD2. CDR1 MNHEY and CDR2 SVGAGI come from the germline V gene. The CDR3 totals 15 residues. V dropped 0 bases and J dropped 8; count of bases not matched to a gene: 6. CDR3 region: CASSYSSGRNDEQFF. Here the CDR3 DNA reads TGTGCCAGCAGTTACTCGAGCGGGAGAAACGATGAGCAGTTCTTC.

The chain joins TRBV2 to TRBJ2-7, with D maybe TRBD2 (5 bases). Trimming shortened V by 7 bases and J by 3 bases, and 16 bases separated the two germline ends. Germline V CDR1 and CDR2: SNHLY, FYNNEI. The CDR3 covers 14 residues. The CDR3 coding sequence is TGTGCCAGCACCTTAAGCGGAGGTCTCTACGAGCAGTACTTC. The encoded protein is CASTLSGGLYEQYF.

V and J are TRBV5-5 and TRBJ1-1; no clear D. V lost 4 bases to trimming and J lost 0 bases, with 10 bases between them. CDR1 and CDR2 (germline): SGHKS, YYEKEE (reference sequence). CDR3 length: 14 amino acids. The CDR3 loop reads CASSRDTVNTEAFF. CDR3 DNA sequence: TGTGCCAGCAGCCGAGATACAGTGAACACTGAAGCTTTCTTT.